This T cell receptor beta chain was sequenced in a study of graft-versus-host responses after intestinal transplantation (dated by TCRdb to the early 2020s). At the level of the whole study: Multivisceral, liver-intestinal, or isolated intestinal transplants were received by the recipients. A peak of at least 4% donor T cells among recipient peripheral blood mononuclear cells was the definition used for donor T cell macrochimerism. Samples from a few later patients were sequenced in-house on an Illumina MiSeq with MiXCR processing rather than by the commercial service. Every recipient was given anti-thymocyte globulin induction, followed by 3 to 4 years of maintenance tacrolimus and steroids. To identify alloreactive clones, pre-transplant mixed lymphocyte reaction products were sequenced and compared with unstimulated pre-transplant donor and recipient T cells. After intestinal transplantation, graft-versus-host and host-versus-graft alloreactive T cell clones were followed in the graft, circulation and bone marrow using bulk TCR-beta CDR3 sequencing. Of the 20 to 30 intestinal transplant recipients enrolled in the cohort, one of whom was a retransplant, a few patients without pretransplant specimens were excluded. Broader findings and caveats from the paper: High GvH to HvG T cell clonal ratios were observed in the allografts of patients with donor T cell macrochimerism. GvH clones were found in recipient bone marrow, and some of the GvH clones appeared earlier in ileal mucosa or blood, which is consistent with an intestinal mucosal origin. The relatively low number and heterogeneity of intestinal transplant patients limited the conclusions. Early after transplant, peak levels of circulating GvH clones were associated with declines in HvG clones.

Between the V and J ends, shortened by 4 bases and 4 bases respectively, the junction contains 16 bases. From cysteine to phenylalanine, the CDR3 is 16 amino acids long. This entry keeps only the CDR3 DNA: 48 bases, framed from base 1. The germline V gene gives CDR1 as LGHNA and CDR2 as YSLEER. This clone was observed a single time. Its antigen remains undetermined. Nothing much larger sits one base from this clone, and base qualities are not available. The label giving this sample's time point can be read as: cells obtained before transplantation from donor or recipient. CD3+CD4+ and CD3+CD8+ populations were FACS-sorted from unstimulated pre-transplant donor and recipient cells taken from spleen or lymph nodes. Library construction relied on the immunoSEQ multiplex PCR assay. In most patients, genomic DNA was isolated using the Qiagen DNeasy Blood and Tissue Kit and sent frozen to Adaptive Biotechnologies for TCR sequencing. High-throughput TCR-beta CDR3 sequencing of genomic DNA from most patients was performed by Adaptive Biotechnologies. For the original study's pipeline: Adaptive's ImmunoSEQ software was the source of the TCR sequencing data for 15 to 20 patients, while a few other patients were processed with MiXCR and VDJtools. To correct CD4 versus CD8 sorting errors, sequences present in both subsets at a frequency ratio below 5:1 were removed. Because the origin of CDR3 nucleotide sequences shared between donor and recipient could not be assigned, those sequences were removed. Alloreactive clones required at least 2-fold expansion over unstimulated cells and minimum CFSE-low frequency of 0.002% (template counts) or 0.001% (read counts). A clone was considered mappable if detected in the sequenced pre-transplant spleen, lymph node, or MLR CFSE-low populations of the donor or recipient. The cumulative frequency of alloreactive clones was calculated as a percentage of all sequences, weighted by copy number. TCRdb obtained this table from immuneACCESS and retained in-frame rearrangements with V and J assigned. These tables miss some clones; where compared with another copy, unresolved V genes account for less than half of the shortfall, and the remainder is unexplained. Clone size and the V and J calls come from that table; the DNA yielded D and trimming. The sample includes tens of thousands of clones, with around 93% observed a single time. Together, the top ten hold roughly 2% of the sample.

The sequence was obtained from a human donor who received an intestinal transplant. The chain uses TRBV4-3 and TRBJ1-4; D gene: possibly TRBD1, on 5 matching bases. Sequencing used unstimulated CD8+ T cells sorted from spleen or lymph node cells, obtained before intestinal transplant. The CDR3 protein is CASSLNRDLRNEKLFF. The DNA sequence is as follows: TGCGCCAGCAGCCTCAACCGGGACTTGCGTAATGAAAAACTGTTTTTT.